This T cell receptor (beta chain) comes out of a study of blood T cells in healthy people across ages. The second PCR ran about 6 to 12 cycles with a sample-barcoded 5' primer and J-beta primers. TCRdb re-derived calls from the 5' RACE reads in MiXCR, one entry per CDR3 protein. The sample contains 1.5 million or so distinct CDR3 sequences, approximately 38% of which appear only once. The CDR3 totals 13 residues. With 5 bases removed from V and 4 bases from J, the gap between germline ends came to 11 bases. Germline V gene sequence: CDR1 MNHEY, CDR2 SMNVEV (reference sequence). The clonotype was recovered from a woman aged 18-29 years in good health. The sample was blood. This chain uses TRBV27 with TRBJ1-2, with no clear D. The CDR3 DNA reads as TGTGCCAGCAGTAGATCGGACGGCTATGGCTACACCTTC. Protein product: CASSRSDGYGYTF.